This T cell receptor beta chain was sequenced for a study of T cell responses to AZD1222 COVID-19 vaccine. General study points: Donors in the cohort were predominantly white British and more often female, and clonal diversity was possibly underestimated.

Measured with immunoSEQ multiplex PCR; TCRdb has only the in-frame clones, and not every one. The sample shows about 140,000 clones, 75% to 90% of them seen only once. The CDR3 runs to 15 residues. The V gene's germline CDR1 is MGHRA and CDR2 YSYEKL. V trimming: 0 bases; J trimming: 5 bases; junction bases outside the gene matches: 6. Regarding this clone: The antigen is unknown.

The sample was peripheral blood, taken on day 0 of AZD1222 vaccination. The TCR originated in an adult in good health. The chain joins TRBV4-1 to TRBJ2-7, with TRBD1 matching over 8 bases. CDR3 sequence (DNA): TGCGCCAGCAGCCAAGAGCGTCAGGGGGCGGACGAGCAGTACTTC. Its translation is CASSQERQGADEQYF.